These 2 T cell receptor beta chains came from one sample sequenced in a study of cytomegalovirus exposure and HLA in healthy donors. The PCR used 60 Vbeta and 13 Jbeta primers. Profiling relied on immunoSEQ multiplex PCR, and the TCRdb table lists in-frame clones only, not all of them. Its clone listing holds more than 200,000 clones. Source material: PBMCs. The receptors originated from a young woman in good health and CMV-seropositive.

V usage is TRBV11-2 and J usage is TRBJ2-3, with 9 bases identical to TRBD1. This CDR3 contains 15 residues. Trimming cost V 2 bases and J 5 bases; bases outside gene matches: 5. The germline gives CDR1 SGHAT, CDR2 FQNNGV. The DNA for the CDR3 is TGTGCCAGCAGCTTATGGGACAGGGACCAAGATACGCAGTATTTT. Amino acids: CASSLWDRDQDTQYF. Together with reference TRBV11-2 and TRBJ2-3, the CDR3 gives the full variable domain: EAGVAQSPRYKIIEKRQSVAFWCNPISGHATLYWYQQILGQGPKLLIQFQNNGVVDDSQLPKDRFSAERLKGVDSTLKIQPAKLEDSAVYLCASSLWDRDQDTQYFGPGTRLTVL.

The chain links TRBV11-2 to TRBJ1-1; a possible D gene is TRBD1 (5 bases). Germline loops: CDR1 SGHAT, CDR2 FQNNGV. There are 15 residues in the CDR3. The V and J ends lost 3 bases and 6 bases respectively, with 17 bases between them. CDR3 loop: CASSLYRMASAEAFF. The CDR3 nucleotides are TGTGCCAGCAGCTTGTACAGGATGGCCTCCGCTGAAGCTTTCTTT.